The T cell receptor (beta chain) described here comes from a study of cytomegalovirus exposure and HLA in healthy donors. Study background: As an earlier analysis found, about 190 million T cells yielded about 120 million unique TCR beta sequences.

This clone was detected only a few times. The antigen remains undetermined. Study findings and constraints: With DRB1 most and HLA-C fewest, TCR association rates differed between HLA loci in a later analysis. In vitro confirmation showed three CMV-associated chains to be CMV antigen specific. Among the most significant clusters, several appeared linked to common viral pathogens in a later analysis.

This CDR3 region has 16 residues. Trimming pared 0 bases from V and 1 base from J, leaving 12 bases between. In germline, CDR1 is MGHRA, CDR2 YSYEKL. Amplification used 60 Vbeta primers and 13 Jbeta primers. The repertoire was sequenced with immunoSEQ multiplex PCR; TCRdb's copy has only in-frame clones and lacks some. This table holds a few hundred thousand clones, over 90% found once. This TCR was sampled from a girl aged 2-15 years in good health and CMV-seronegative. Source material: PBMCs. The V gene is TRBV4-1, the J gene TRBJ1-1; no definite D call. The CDR3 region has the DNA TGCGCCAGCAGCCAAGAAGGTAGCCATCAGAACACTGAAGCTTTCTTT. Its protein is CASSQEGSHQNTEAFF.